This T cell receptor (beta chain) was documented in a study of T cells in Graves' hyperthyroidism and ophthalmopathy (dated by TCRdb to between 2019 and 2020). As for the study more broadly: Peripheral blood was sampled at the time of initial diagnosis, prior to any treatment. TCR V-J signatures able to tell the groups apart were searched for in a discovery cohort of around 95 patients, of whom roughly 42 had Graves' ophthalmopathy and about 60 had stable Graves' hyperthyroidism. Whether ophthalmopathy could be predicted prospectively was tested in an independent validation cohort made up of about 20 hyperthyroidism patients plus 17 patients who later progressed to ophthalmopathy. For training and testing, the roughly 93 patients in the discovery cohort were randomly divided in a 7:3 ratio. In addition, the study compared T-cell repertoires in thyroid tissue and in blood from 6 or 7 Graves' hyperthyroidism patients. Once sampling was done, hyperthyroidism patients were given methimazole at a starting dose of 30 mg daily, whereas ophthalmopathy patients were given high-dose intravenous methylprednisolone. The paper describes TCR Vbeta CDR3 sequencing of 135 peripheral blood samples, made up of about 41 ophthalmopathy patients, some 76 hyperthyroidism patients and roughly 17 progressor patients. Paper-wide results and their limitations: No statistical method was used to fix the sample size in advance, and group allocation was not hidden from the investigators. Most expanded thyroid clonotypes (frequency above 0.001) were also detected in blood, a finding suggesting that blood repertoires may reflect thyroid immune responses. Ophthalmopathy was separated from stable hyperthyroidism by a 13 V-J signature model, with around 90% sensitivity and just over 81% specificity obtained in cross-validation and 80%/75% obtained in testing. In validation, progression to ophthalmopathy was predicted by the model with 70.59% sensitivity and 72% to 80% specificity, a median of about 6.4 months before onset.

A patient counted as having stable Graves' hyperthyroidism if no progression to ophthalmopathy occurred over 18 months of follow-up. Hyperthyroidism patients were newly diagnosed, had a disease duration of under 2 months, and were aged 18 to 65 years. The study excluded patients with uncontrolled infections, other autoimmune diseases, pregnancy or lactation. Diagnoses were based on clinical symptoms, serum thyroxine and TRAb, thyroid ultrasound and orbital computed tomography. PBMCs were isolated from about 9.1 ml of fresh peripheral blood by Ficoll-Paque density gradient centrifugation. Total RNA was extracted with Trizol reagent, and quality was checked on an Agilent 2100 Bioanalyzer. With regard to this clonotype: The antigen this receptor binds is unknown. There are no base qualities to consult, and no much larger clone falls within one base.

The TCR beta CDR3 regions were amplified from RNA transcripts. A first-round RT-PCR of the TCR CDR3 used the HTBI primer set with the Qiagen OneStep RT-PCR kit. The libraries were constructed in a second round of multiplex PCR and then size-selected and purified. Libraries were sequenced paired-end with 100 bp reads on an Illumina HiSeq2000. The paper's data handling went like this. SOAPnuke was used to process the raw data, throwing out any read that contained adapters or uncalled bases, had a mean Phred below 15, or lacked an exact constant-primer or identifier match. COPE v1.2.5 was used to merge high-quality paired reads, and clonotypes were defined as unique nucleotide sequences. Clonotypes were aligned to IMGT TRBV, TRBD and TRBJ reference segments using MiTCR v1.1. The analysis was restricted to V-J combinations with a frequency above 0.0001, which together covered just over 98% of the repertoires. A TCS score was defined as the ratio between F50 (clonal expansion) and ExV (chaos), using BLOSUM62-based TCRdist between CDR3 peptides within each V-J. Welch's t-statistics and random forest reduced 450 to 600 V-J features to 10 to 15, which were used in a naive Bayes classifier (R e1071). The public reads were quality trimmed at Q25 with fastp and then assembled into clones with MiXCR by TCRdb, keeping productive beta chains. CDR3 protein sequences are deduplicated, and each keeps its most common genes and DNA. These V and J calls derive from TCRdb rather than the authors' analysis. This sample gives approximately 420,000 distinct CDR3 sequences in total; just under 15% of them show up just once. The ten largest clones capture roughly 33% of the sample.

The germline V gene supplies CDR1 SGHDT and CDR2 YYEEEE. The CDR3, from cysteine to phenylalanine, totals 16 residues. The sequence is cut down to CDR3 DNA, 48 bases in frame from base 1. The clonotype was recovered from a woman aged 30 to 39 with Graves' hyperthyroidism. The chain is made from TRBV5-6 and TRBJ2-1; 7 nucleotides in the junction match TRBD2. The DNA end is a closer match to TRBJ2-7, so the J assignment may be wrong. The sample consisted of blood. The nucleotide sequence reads TGTGCCAGCAGCTTGGCGGGGGGAATAACCTACAATGAGCAGTACTTC. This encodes CASSLAGGITYNEQYF.